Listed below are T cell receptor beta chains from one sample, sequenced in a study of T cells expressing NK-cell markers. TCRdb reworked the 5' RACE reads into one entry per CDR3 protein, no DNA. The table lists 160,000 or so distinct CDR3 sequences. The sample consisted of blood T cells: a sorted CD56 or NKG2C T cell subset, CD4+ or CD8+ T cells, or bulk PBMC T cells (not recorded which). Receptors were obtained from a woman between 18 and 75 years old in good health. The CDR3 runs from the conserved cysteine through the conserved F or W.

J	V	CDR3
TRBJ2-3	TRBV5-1	CASIGEGGPDTQYF
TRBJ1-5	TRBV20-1	CSATPALNQPQHF
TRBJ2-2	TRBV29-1	CSVQTAYTGELFF
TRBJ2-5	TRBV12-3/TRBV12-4	CASSHRDGRTQYF
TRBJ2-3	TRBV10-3	CAISESGVDTQYF
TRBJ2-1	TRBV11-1	CASRRTRNEQFF
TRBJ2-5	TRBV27	CASSRESGETQYF
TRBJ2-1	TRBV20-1	CSARDYLGLPYNEQFF
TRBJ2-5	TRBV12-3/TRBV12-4	CASSRQLQETQYF
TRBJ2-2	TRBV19	CASSGTSGRMRSTGELFF
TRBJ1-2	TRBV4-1	CASSQLTGGPYGYTF
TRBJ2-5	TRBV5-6	CASSGGGAETQYF
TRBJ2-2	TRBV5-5	CASSPRGTVNTGELFF
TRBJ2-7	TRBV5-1	CASSPRLAANYEQYF
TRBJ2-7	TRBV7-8	CASSLGSGYDYEQYF
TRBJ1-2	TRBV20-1	CSARARGLTANYGYTF